The 20 T cell receptor beta chains presented below share a single source sample, sequenced in a study of blood T cells in healthy people across ages. Combining a sample-barcoded 5' primer with a J-beta primer mix, a second PCR ran for about 6 to 12 cycles. TCRdb re-called the 5' RACE reads through MiXCR, storing one row per CDR3 protein. This sample has around 750,000 distinct CDR3 sequences, with approximately 55% found just once. Specimen: blood. These receptors all come from a man older than 75 in good health.

With respect to this clonotype: The limits of the CDR3 on the DNA are not certain, so only TCRdb's listed CDR3 is given. V and J are TRBV28 and TRBJ2-3. The CDR3 is made up of 13 amino acids, end residues included. Per germline, CDR1 MDHEN and CDR2 SYDVKM. CDR3: CASSSSTPATQYF.

As concerns this clonotype: A much larger clone sits a single nucleotide away, making a read error possible. The gene calls are TRBV9 and TRBJ2-6; the D gene is possibly TRBD1 (6 bases). In germline, CDR1 is SGDLS, CDR2 YYNGEE. The CDR3 has 15 residues. Trimming shortened V by 6 bases and J by 4 bases, and 14 bases separated the two germline ends. The CDR3 loop reads CASNNGGGGANVLTF. The CDR3 nucleotides are TGTGCCAGCAACAATGGGGGCGGAGGGGCCAACGTCCTGACTTTC.

The CDR3 region is CSARDLTRTGNTIYF. The CDR3 nucleotides are TGCAGTGCTAGAGATCTCACTAGGACTGGAAACACCATATATTTT. The rearrangement links TRBV20-1 to TRBJ1-3; no clear D gene. The CDR3 length is 15 residues. Germline V gene sequence: CDR1 DFQATT, CDR2 SNEGSKA (reference sequence). Trimming took 0 bases from V and 2 from J, leaving 11 bases between them.

This clonotype was seen a handful of times. The DNA of the CDR3 is TGTGCCATCAGGTATTCGGACCTCTACAATGAGCAGTACTTC. As protein: CAIRYSDLYNEQYF. The chain combines TRBV10-3 with TRBJ2-1; D gene ambiguous. The J call is doubtful: the DNA matches TRBJ2-7 better. This CDR3 region has 14 residues. CDR1 is ENHRY and CDR2 is SYGVKD in the germline V gene.

This clonotype turned up a few times. DNA of the CDR3: TGTGCCAGCAGCATATGGACTAGCGGGAGCACAGATACGCAGTATTTT. Amino acid sequence: CASSIWTSGSTDTQYF. The chain joins TRBV9 to TRBJ2-3; 11 bases align to TRBD2. This CDR3 spans 16 amino acids. From germline, CDR1 is SGDLS and CDR2 YYNGEE. V dropped 4 bases and J dropped 0; count of bases not matched to a gene: 4.

This clonotype appeared once. The J gene is TRBJ1-1, the V gene TRBV25-1; possibly TRBD1 for D (6 bases). The germline gives CDR1 MGHDK, CDR2 SYGVNS. The V and J ends lost 6 bases and 11 bases respectively, with 16 bases between them. The CDR3 covers 12 residues. In DNA, the CDR3 is TGTGCCAGCAGCCCCCCAACAGGGAACGCTTTCTTT. It is translated as CASSPPTGNAFF. Filled out from reference TRBV25-1 and TRBJ1-1, the complete variable domain reads EADIYQTPRYLVIGTGKKITLECSQTMGHDKMYWYQQDPGMELHLIHYSYGVNSTEKGDLSSESTVSRIRTEHFPLTLESARPSHTSQYLCASSPPTGNAFFGQGTRLTVV.

The chain combines TRBV14 with TRBJ1-2; unclear D gene. The germline V gene has CDR1 SGHDN and CDR2 FVKESK. Trimming shortened V by 6 bases and J by 7 bases, and 15 bases separated the two germline ends. The CDR3 has 13 residues. The CDR3 loop reads CASSGVRGFGYTF. The CDR3 region has the DNA TGTGCCAGCAGTGGGGTGCGAGGCTTTGGCTACACCTTC.

The chain is built from TRBV29-1 and TRBJ2-1, with 7 bases identical to TRBD1. CDR3 length: 16 amino acids. Germline V gives CDR1 SQVTM, CDR2 ANQGSEA. With 2 bases clipped from V and 10 bases from J, the junction kept 17 bases outside the gene matches. CDR3 sequence: CSVERQGMDPSYEQFF. The CDR3 bases are TGCAGCGTTGAAAGACAGGGCATGGACCCCTCCTACGAGCAGTTCTTC.

This chain connects TRBV7-9 to TRBJ2-7; D uncertain. The CDR3 has 14 residues. In germline, CDR1 is SEHNR, CDR2 FQNEAQ (reference sequence). V was cut by 3 bases and J by 5 bases, with 14 bases left in between. CDR3 DNA: TGTGCCAGCAGCTTTTCGGTAATCGGCGACGAGCAGTACTTC. It translates to CASSFSVIGDEQYF.

This sequence joins TRBV7-3 and TRBJ1-4; no clear D gene. Germline-derived CDR1 and CDR2 are SGHTA and FQGTGA. The ends were cut back, 5 bases at V and 0 bases at J, with 19 bases in the middle. The CDR3 is 18 amino acids. In DNA form, the CDR3 reads TGTGCCAGCAGCCTCCCCCGGGGAGGGCGGTCAACTAATGAAAAACTGTTTTTT. Translation gives CASSLPRGGRSTNEKLFF.

V usage is TRBV9 and J usage is TRBJ2-5; 7 bases agree with TRBD2. CDR3 length equals 15 residues. Germline V gene data show CDR1 as SGDLS and CDR2 as YYNGEE. The V gene end was trimmed by 0 bases and the J gene end by 11 bases; junction bases not matched to a gene: 13. In nucleotides, the CDR3 is TGTGCCAGCAGCGTAGAGGGTAGCGGGTACGAAGAGCAGTACTTC. Its translation is CASSVEGSGYEEQYF. Supplemented by reference TRBV9 and TRBJ2-5, the full variable domain reads DSGVTQTPKHLITATGQRVTLRCSPRSGDLSVYWYQQSLDQGLQFLIQYYNGEERAKGNILERFSAQQFPDLHSELNLSSLELGDSALYFCASSVEGSGYEEQYFGPGTRLLVL.

This clonotype has a handful of counts. V gene TRBV25-1 combines with J gene TRBJ2-3, with D perhaps TRBD1 or TRBD2 (5 bases each). This CDR3 has 17 residues. The germline V and J ends were trimmed by 4 bases and 0 bases, with 17 bases remaining between them. Germline V gives CDR1 MGHDK, CDR2 SYGVNS. The CDR3: CASSARGASRSTDTQYF. The CDR3 DNA reads TGTGCCAGCAGTGCCAGAGGGGCTAGCAGGAGCACAGATACGCAGTATTTT.

Details on this clonotype: Likely a read error: the CDR3 ends without its conserved phenylalanine or tryptophan. The chain carries TRBV7-2 and TRBJ2-1, with 10 bases identical to TRBD2. The CDR3 runs to 16 residues. J gave up 8 bases and V 1 base, and 8 bases lay outside the gene matches. Per the germline V gene, CDR1 is SGHTA and CDR2 is FQGNSA. This CDR3 is CASSLEGATSGYEQFS. CDR3 coding DNA: TGTGCCAGCAGCTTAGAGGGGGCGACTAGCGGGTATGAGCAGTTCTCC.

J is TRBJ2-5 and V is TRBV19; the D gene could be TRBD1 or TRBD2 (5 bases each). Between the trimmed V and J ends, which lost 5 bases and 9 bases, there was a span of 19 bases. This CDR3 spans 14 amino acids. The germline V gene has CDR1 LNHDA and CDR2 SQIVND (reference sequence). CDR3 sequence (DNA): TGTGCCAGTAGTCCCGGGACCGATTACAAACCCCAGTACTTC. Protein: CASSPGTDYKPQYF.

The table lists this clonotype with a few counts. The chain employs TRBV12-3 or TRBV12-4 and TRBJ1-4; the match to TRBD1 covers 9 bases. The CDR3 loop spans 15 amino acids. The V segment lost 0 bases and the J segment 8 bases; nucleotides outside the gene matches: 4. Written as DNA, the CDR3 is TGTGCCAGCAGTTTAGCCGGACAGGGGCAGGAAAAACTGTTTTTT. It codes for CASSLAGQGQEKLFF.

The V gene is TRBV3-1, the J gene TRBJ2-5; D not resolved. Near its end, the DNA agrees better with TRBJ2-7, so the J call may be wrong. This CDR3 has 13 residues. CDR1 is LGHDT and CDR2 is YNNKEL in the germline V gene (reference sequence). The CDR3 region has the DNA TGTGCCAGCAGCCAAGAAGCCGGGTACGAGCAGTACTTC. Translation gives CASSQEAGYEQYF.

CDR3 DNA sequence: TGTGCCAGCAGCCTCAGGGGCGAGAACTATGGCTACACCTTC. Its translation is CASSLRGENYGYTF. The chain links TRBV16 to TRBJ1-2; TRBD1 is a possible D gene (6 bases). CDR3 length: 14 amino acids. The germline V gene encodes CDR1 KGHSY and CDR2 FQNENV. Trimming took off 4 bases at V and 2 bases at J, with 11 bases between the two ends.

This clonotype was seen only a few times. The chain recombines TRBV6-5 with TRBJ2-7; D not resolved. Germline loops: CDR1 MNHEY, CDR2 SVGAGI. Trimming removed 4 bases from V and 7 bases from J, with 14 bases in between. The CDR3 has 13 residues. Here the CDR3 DNA reads TGTGCCAGCAGTTCTTTTGAGTCCGTGGAGCAGTACTTC. Translation: CASSSFESVEQYF.

The table lists this clonotype with a few counts. V and J are TRBV6-6 and TRBJ2-5; D is unresolved. V was cut by 2 bases and J by 2 bases, with 6 bases left in between. Germline V lookup: CDR1 MNHNY, CDR2 SVGAGI (reference sequence). The CDR3 length is 13 residues. The CDR3 region is CASSYLIQETQYF. The CDR3 DNA sequence: TGTGCCAGCAGTTACCTTATACAAGAGACCCAGTACTTC.

This clonotype is a singleton in its sample. The gene calls are TRBV20-1 and TRBJ1-1, with 7 bases identical to TRBD1. The J segment lost 2 bases and the V segment lost 7 bases, leaving 13 bases of the junction unmatched. The CDR3 is 15 residues long. Germline V gene data show CDR1 as DFQATT and CDR2 as SNEGSKA (reference sequence). CDR3 sequence: CSVKRAGGQNTEAFF. The CDR3, as DNA: TGCAGTGTTAAGAGGGCAGGGGGGCAAAACACTGAAGCTTTCTTT.